These 27 T cell receptor beta chains share one sample of origin, sequenced in a study of shared clonotypes between healthy human individuals (dated by TCRdb to the early 2020s). For the CD8 naive samples, CD45RO-negative cells were positively selected for CCR7, yielding a CD45RA+CCR7+ population from which TemRA cells were excluded. The receptor library was made with the immunoSEQ multiplex PCR assay. The table was pulled from immuneACCESS by TCRdb, which kept in-frame rearrangements only. Such tables lose some clones; where checked, under half of the loss comes from unresolved V genes, and the rest has no known cause. Here the sample has nearly 2 million clones; 85% to 95% occur a single time. Together, the top ten hold approximately 1.2% of the sample. Sample: naive CD8+ T cells sorted from blood. The cell subset or site label on this specimen signifies: CD45RA+CCR7+. These receptors originate from a man aged 18 to 30 in good health.

The chain joins TRBV5-1 to TRBJ2-7; D not certain. V was clipped by 5 bases and J by 2 bases, with 14 bases between them. The CDR3 covers 14 residues. Germline-derived CDR1 and CDR2 are SGHRS and YFSETQ. CDR3 DNA sequence: TGCGCCAGCAGACCCGACACTTCCCCCTACGAGCAGTACTTC. Protein product: CASRPDTSPYEQYF.

V is TRBV10-1 and J is TRBJ1-1; tentative D call: TRBD1 (5 bases). CDR3 length equals 13 residues. The germline gives CDR1 WNHNN, CDR2 SYGVQD (reference sequence). Trimming stripped 7 bases from V and 4 bases from J, with 13 bases between. For the CDR3, the DNA is TGCGCCAGCAAGGAGGGGCTGGGCACTGAAGCTTTCTTT. It encodes CASKEGLGTEAFF.

In the case of this clone: Other nucleotide sequences from this sample produce the same CDR3. The chain is built from TRBV5-1 and TRBJ1-1, with unresolved D. The germline CDR1 and CDR2 sequences are SGHRS and YFSETQ. The V end lost 0 bases, the J end lost 0 bases, and 9 bases lay between the germline ends. The CDR3 spans 15 residues. In DNA, the CDR3 is TGCGCCAGCAGCTTGGTTCCGGGGATGAACACTGAAGCTTTCTTT. Encoded protein: CASSLVPGMNTEAFF.

Turning to this clone: At the DNA level, this CDR3 is encoded by other sequences in the same sample as well. The rearrangement uses TRBV28 and TRBJ1-5; D remains unclear. The V gene lost 2 bases and the J gene lost 5 bases, with 7 bases spanning the gap. The CDR3 runs 13 residues. From germline, CDR1 is MDHEN and CDR2 SYDVKM. The CDR3 DNA is TGTGCCAGCAGTTTAGGCGGGGATCAGCCCCAGCATTTT. This gives the protein CASSLGGDQPQHF.

This clone was seen a single time. This sequence joins TRBV13 and TRBJ2-3; D not certain. The CDR3 is 14 residues long. Trimming shortened V by 5 bases and J by 0 bases, and 9 bases separated the two germline ends. Germline CDR1 PRHDT, CDR2 FYEKMQ (reference sequence). The chain's CDR3 is CASSPLESTDTQYF. In DNA form, the CDR3 reads TGTGCCAGCAGCCCCCTAGAGAGCACAGATACGCAGTATTTT. Supplemented by reference TRBV13 and TRBJ2-3, the full variable domain reads AAGVIQSPRHLIKEKRETATLKCYPIPRHDTVYWYQQGPGQDPQFLISFYEKMQSDKGSIPDRFSAQQFSDYHSELNMSSLELGDSALYFCASSPLESTDTQYFGPGTRLTVL.

CDR3 loop: CASSDRDRFSHEQYF. The DNA of the CDR3 is TGTGCCAGCAGTGACCGGGACAGGTTCTCTCACGAGCAGTACTTC. The chain carries TRBV6-6 and TRBJ2-7; 8 bases line up with TRBD1. Germline V gene sequence: CDR1 MNHNY, CDR2 SVGAGI (reference sequence). The V and J ends lost 5 bases and 5 bases, in that order; junction bases with no gene match: 11. The CDR3 contains 15 residues.

The chain links TRBV10-3 to TRBJ1-2, with D unclear. Between the trimmed V and J ends, which lost 7 bases and 5 bases, there was a span of 17 bases. In germline, CDR1 is ENHRY, CDR2 SYGVKD. This CDR3 region has 14 residues. CDR3 bases: TGTGCCATCATGGCAGGTACATCACTTTATGGCTACACCTTC. Translation: CAIMAGTSLYGYTF.

Note on this clone: The junction shows a germline mismatch at one end, possibly a read error. This chain joins TRBV7-9 and TRBJ2-2, with 10 bases identical to TRBD2. This CDR3 comprises 15 residues. The V gene's germline CDR1 is SEHNR and CDR2 FQNEAQ (reference sequence). The CDR3 region has the DNA TGTGCCAGCAGCATAGCGGGGGGAGAGGACGGGGAGCTGTTTTTT. Its translation: CASSIAGGEDGELFF.

The chain carries TRBV4-1 and TRBJ2-1; maybe TRBD1 (6 bases). With 4 bases removed from V and 2 bases from J, the gap between germline ends came to 18 bases. Germline V gene sequence: CDR1 MGHRA, CDR2 YSYEKL. This CDR3 spans 17 amino acids. CDR3 in amino acids: CASSPEVGASAYNEQFF. In DNA form, the CDR3 reads TGCGCCAGCAGCCCCGAGGTGGGGGCGAGCGCCTACAATGAGCAGTTCTTC.

The table lists this clone with a count of one. CDR3 loop: CASSPIDSRSEQYF. The CDR3 DNA reads TGTGCCAGCAGCCCGATCGACTCTCGAAGCGAGCAGTACTTC. The chain recombines TRBV27 with TRBJ2-7, with D hard to call. Between the trimmed V and J ends, which lost 6 bases and 6 bases, there was a span of 18 bases. CDR3 size: 14 residues. CDR1 and CDR2 from the germline V gene are MNHEY and SMNVEV (reference sequence).

V is TRBV29-1 and J is TRBJ1-1; 7 bases are a match to TRBD1. Germline values: CDR1 SQVTM, CDR2 ANQGSEA. V was clipped by 6 bases and J by 12 bases; unmatched bases: 13. The CDR3 spans 12 residues. CDR3 nucleotides: TGCAGCGTCGTTGAAGTTGGACAGGTGACTTTCTTT. As protein: CSVVEVGQVTFF. Full variable domain (missing parts from reference TRBV29-1 and TRBJ1-1): SAVISQKPSRDICQRGTSLTIQCQVDSQVTMMFWYRQQPGQSLTLIATANQGSEATYESGFVIDKFPISRPNLTFSTLTVSNMSPEDSSIYLCSVVEVGQVTFFGQGTRLTVV.

The chain joins TRBV11-2 to TRBJ2-1, with a weak D call TRBD2 (6 bases). Trimming left V 5 bases short and J 8 bases short, with 22 bases between. The CDR3 totals 16 residues. The germline CDR1 and CDR2 sequences are SGHAT and FQNNGV. The chain's CDR3 is CASSLNPGLAWDEQFF. The CDR3 nucleotides read TGTGCCAGCAGCCTAAACCCGGGACTGGCCTGGGATGAGCAGTTCTTC.

Here the CDR3 reads CASPPPGLALWEQFF. DNA of the CDR3: TGTGCCAGCCCACCTCCGGGACTAGCGTTGTGGGAGCAGTTCTTC. V is TRBV2 and J is TRBJ2-1; 10 bases map to TRBD2. There are 15 residues in the CDR3. The V gene's germline CDR1 is SNHLY and CDR2 FYNNEI. Germline trimming cut 8 bases from V and 10 bases from J; bases unmatched to any gene: 14.

The rearrangement links TRBV5-6 to TRBJ2-7; no clear D. The CDR3 is made up of 12 amino acids. Germline V gives CDR1 SGHDT, CDR2 YYEEEE. The V end was cut by 5 bases, the J end by 1 base, with 7 bases between. In DNA form, the CDR3 reads TGTGCCAGCAGGGCCGGATCCTACGAGCAGTACTTC. Protein sequence: CASRAGSYEQYF. Full variable domain (missing parts from reference TRBV5-6 and TRBJ2-7): DAGVTQSPTHLIKTRGQQVTLRCSPKSGHDTVSWYQQALGQGPQFIFQYYEEEERQRGNFPDRFSGHQFPNYSSELNVNALLLGDSALYLCASRAGSYEQYFGPGTRLTVT.

The V call is TRBV7-9, the J call TRBJ1-2, with D perhaps TRBD1 (5 bases). V was cut by 5 bases and J by 2 bases, with 18 bases left in between. Germline V gene lookup returns CDR1 SEHNR and CDR2 FQNEAQ (reference sequence). The CDR3 has 16 amino acids. CDR3 in DNA: TGTGCCAGCAGCGCATCCCCGGAGGGACCAAACTATGGCTACACCTTC. It translates to CASSASPEGPNYGYTF.

This sequence joins TRBV7-6 and TRBJ2-7; 9 bases align to TRBD1. Germline loops: CDR1 SGHVS, CDR2 FNYEAQ. Trimming at V came to 4 bases and at J to 3 bases, leaving 7 bases not matched to a gene. The CDR3 is 15 amino acids. For the CDR3, the DNA is TGTGCCAGCAGCTCGGACAGGGGAGGGGGCTACGAGCAGTACTTC. It translates to CASSSDRGGGYEQYF.

The chain is built from TRBV7-8 and TRBJ1-1; D is unresolved. The CDR3 has 14 amino acids. V was clipped by 3 bases and J by 1 base, with 9 bases between them. Germline V gives CDR1 SGHVS, CDR2 FQNEAQ. The CDR3 protein is CASSLLAGNTEAFF. The DNA of the CDR3 is TGTGCCAGCAGCTTGCTGGCAGGGAACACTGAAGCTTTCTTT.

This chain connects TRBV27 to TRBJ2-4, with 8 bases that match TRBD1. V shed 5 bases and J 7 bases; nucleotides not matched to a gene: 10. The CDR3 length is 15 residues. From germline, CDR1 is MNHEY and CDR2 SMNVEV (reference sequence). For the CDR3, the DNA is TGTGCCAGCAGTGCCTGGCAGGGGGCTTCCAACATTCAGTACTTC. It is translated as CASSAWQGASNIQYF.

The chain is built from TRBV7-8 and TRBJ1-2; tentatively, D is TRBD1 (5 bases). V was pared by 1 base and J by 2 bases, with 11 bases between. The germline gives CDR1 SGHVS, CDR2 FQNEAQ. There are 15 residues in the CDR3. CDR3 DNA sequence: TGTGCCAGCAGCTTAGGTCCAGGGATCAACTATGGCTACACCTTC. As protein: CASSLGPGINYGYTF.

The chain links TRBV20-1 to TRBJ2-7, with 10 nucleotides matching TRBD2. After removal of 6 bases from V and 6 bases from J, the junction contained 2 bases not matched to a gene. Germline lookup yields CDR1 DFQATT and CDR2 SNEGSKA (reference sequence). The CDR3 has 11 residues. CDR3 coding DNA: TGCAGTGCGAGGACTAGCGGCGAGCAGTACTTC. As protein: CSARTSGEQYF.

The chain combines TRBV5-4 with TRBJ2-2, with 8 bases fitting TRBD1. CDR1 is SGHNT and CDR2 is YYREEE in the germline V gene (reference sequence). Trimming removed 4 bases from V and 5 bases from J; junction bases left unmatched: 10. This CDR3 is 16 amino acids long. The CDR3 sequence: CASSTGDRGRTGELFF. In DNA, the CDR3 is TGTGCCAGCAGCACAGGCGACAGGGGTCGGACCGGGGAGCTGTTTTTT.

This clone has just a few counts. Different DNA sequences within this sample yield the same CDR3. V is TRBV30 and J is TRBJ1-1; D not resolved. This CDR3 is 10 amino acids long. The germline gives CDR1 GTSNPN, CDR2 SVGIG (reference sequence). Trimming pared 1 base from V and 5 bases from J, leaving 2 bases between. CDR3: CAWSETEAFF. The CDR3 DNA reads as TGTGCCTGGAGTGAAACTGAAGCTTTCTTT.

This CDR3 reads CASSLAESDTQYF. The DNA of the CDR3 is TGTGCCAGCAGCTTGGCAGAATCAGATACGCAGTATTTT. V gene TRBV7-9 combines with J gene TRBJ2-3; D unresolved. Per germline, CDR1 SEHNR and CDR2 FQNEAQ (reference sequence). The CDR3 extends over 13 amino acids. The V end lost 3 bases, the J end lost 4 bases, and 8 bases lay between the germline ends. The variable domain in full, with the rest retrieved from reference TRBV7-9 and TRBJ2-3, is DTGVSQNPRHKITKRGQNVTFRCDPISEHNRLYWYRQTLGQGPEFLTYFQNEAQLEKSRLLSDRFSAERPKGSFSTLEIQRTEQGDSAMYLCASSLAESDTQYFGPGTRLTVL.

The chain carries TRBV5-1 and TRBJ2-3, with 10 bases that match TRBD2. The CDR3 covers 15 residues. The V gene end was trimmed by 2 bases and the J gene end by 3 bases; junction bases not matched to a gene: 3. Per germline, CDR1 SGHRS and CDR2 YFSETQ. The chain's CDR3 is CASSFYSGRTDTQYF. Written as DNA, the CDR3 is TGCGCCAGCAGCTTTTATAGCGGGAGGACAGATACGCAGTATTTT.

The J gene is TRBJ2-3, the V gene TRBV29-1; D gene unclear. The CDR3 runs 14 residues. Trimming took 5 bases from V and 1 from J, leaving 13 bases between them. In germline, CDR1 is SQVTM, CDR2 ANQGSEA. CDR3 in DNA: TGCAGCGTTAGGGCTTTATCGGGCACAGATACGCAGTATTTT. Amino acid sequence: CSVRALSGTDTQYF.

This chain uses TRBV6-1 with TRBJ1-2, with TRBD1 identical over 7 bases. The CDR3 extends over 16 amino acids. From germline, CDR1 is MNHNS and CDR2 SASEGT. V gave up 3 bases and J gave up 2 bases; unmatched junction bases: 9. This chain's CDR3 is CASSETGIGLNYGYTF. The DNA of the CDR3 is TGTGCCAGCAGTGAGACAGGGATCGGTCTGAACTATGGCTACACCTTC.

This clone was recorded once. V usage is TRBV4-1 and J usage is TRBJ1-2; 7 bases align to TRBD1. Germline trimming cut 4 bases from V and 5 bases from J; bases unmatched to any gene: 7. This CDR3 region has 14 residues. Germline CDR1 is MGHRA and CDR2 is YSYEKL. In DNA form, the CDR3 reads TGCGCCAGCAGCCCTCAGACAGGGTTGTATGGCTACACCTTC. It specifies CASSPQTGLYGYTF.